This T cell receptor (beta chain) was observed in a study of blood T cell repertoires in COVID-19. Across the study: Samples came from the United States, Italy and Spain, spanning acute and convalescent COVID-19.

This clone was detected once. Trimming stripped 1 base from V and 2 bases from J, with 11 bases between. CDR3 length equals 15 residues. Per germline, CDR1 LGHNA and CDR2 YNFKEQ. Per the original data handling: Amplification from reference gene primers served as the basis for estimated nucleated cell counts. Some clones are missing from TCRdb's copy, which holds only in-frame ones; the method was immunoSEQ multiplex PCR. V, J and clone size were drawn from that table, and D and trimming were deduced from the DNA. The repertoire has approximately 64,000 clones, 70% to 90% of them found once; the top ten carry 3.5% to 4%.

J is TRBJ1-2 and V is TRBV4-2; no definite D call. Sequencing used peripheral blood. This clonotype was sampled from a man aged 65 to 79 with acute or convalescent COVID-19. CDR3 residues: CASSQGGNGNYGYTF. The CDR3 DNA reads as TGTGCCAGCAGCCAAGGCGGAAATGGCAACTATGGCTACACCTTC.